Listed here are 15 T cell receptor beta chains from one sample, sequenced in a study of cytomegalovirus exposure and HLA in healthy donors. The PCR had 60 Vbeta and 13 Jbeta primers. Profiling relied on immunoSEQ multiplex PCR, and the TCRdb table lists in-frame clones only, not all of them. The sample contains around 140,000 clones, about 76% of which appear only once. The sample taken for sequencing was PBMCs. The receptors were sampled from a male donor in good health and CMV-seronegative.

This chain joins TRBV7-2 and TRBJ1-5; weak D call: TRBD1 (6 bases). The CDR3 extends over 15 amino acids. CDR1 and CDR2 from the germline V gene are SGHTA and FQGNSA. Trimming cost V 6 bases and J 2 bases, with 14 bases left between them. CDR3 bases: TGTGCCAGCAGTTTCGCATCAGGGGGCAATCAGCCCCAGCATTTT. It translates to CASSFASGGNQPQHF.

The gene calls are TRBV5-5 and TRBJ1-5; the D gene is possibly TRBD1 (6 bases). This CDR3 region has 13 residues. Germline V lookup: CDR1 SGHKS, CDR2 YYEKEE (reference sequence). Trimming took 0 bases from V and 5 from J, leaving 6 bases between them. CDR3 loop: CASSLDRDQPQHF. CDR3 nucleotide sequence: TGTGCCAGCAGCTTGGACAGGGATCAGCCCCAGCATTTT. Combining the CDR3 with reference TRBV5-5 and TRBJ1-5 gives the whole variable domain DAGVTQSPTHLIKTRGQQVTLRCSPISGHKSVSWYQQVLGQGPQFIFQYYEKEERGRGNFPDRFSARQFPNYSSELNVNALLLGDSALYLCASSLDRDQPQHFGDGTRLSIL.

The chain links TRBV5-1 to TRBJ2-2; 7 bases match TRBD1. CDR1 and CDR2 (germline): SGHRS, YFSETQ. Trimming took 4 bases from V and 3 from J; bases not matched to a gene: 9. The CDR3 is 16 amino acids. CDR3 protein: CASSRLTGVDTGELFF. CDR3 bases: TGCGCCAGCAGCCGACTCACAGGGGTAGACACCGGGGAGCTGTTTTTT.

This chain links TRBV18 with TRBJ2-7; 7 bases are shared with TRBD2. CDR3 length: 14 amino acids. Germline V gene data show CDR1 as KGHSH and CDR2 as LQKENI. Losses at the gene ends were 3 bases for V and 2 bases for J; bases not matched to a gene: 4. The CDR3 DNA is TGTGCCAGCTCACCTAGCGGGCCGACCTACGAGCAGTACTTC. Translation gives CASSPSGPTYEQYF.

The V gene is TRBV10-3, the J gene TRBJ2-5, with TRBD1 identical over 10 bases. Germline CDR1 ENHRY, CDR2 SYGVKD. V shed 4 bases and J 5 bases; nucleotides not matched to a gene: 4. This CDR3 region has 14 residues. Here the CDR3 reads CAISAPGQGETQYF. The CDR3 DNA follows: TGTGCCATCAGTGCTCCGGGACAGGGGGAGACCCAGTACTTC.

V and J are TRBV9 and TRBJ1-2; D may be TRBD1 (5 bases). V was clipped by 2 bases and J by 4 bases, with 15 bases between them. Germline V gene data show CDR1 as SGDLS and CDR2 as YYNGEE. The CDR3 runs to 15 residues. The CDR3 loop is CASSVGGGQGYGYTF. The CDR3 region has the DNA TGTGCCAGCAGCGTTGGGGGGGGTCAGGGCTATGGCTACACCTTC.

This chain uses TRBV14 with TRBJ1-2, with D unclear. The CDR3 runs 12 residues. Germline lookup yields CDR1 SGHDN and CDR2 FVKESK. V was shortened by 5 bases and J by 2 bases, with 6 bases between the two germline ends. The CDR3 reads CASSAQNYGYTF. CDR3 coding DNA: TGTGCCAGCAGCGCCCAGAACTATGGCTACACCTTC.

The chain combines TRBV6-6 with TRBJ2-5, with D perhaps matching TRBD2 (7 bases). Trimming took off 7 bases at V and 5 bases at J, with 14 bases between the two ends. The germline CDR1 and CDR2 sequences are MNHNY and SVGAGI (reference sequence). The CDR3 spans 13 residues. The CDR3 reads CASIRGAGETQYF. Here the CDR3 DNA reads TGTGCCAGCATTCGGGGGGCAGGTGAGACCCAGTACTTC.

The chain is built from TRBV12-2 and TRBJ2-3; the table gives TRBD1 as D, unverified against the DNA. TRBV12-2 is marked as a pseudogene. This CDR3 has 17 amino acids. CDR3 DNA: TGTGCAAGTCGCTTAAGTTCATGTCCAAATGGCCCAGATACGCAGTATTTT. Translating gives CASRLSSCPNGPDTQYF.

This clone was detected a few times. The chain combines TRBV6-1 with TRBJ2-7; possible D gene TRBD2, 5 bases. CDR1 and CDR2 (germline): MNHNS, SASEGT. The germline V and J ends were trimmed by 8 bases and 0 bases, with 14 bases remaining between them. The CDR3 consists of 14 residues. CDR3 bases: TGTGCCAGCCGCCGGGGTCAAATCTCCTACGAGCAGTACTTC. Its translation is CASRRGQISYEQYF.

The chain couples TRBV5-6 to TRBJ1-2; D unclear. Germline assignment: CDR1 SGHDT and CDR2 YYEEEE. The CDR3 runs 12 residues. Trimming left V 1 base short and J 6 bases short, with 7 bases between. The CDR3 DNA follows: TGTGCCAGCAGCTTGAAAGCGAATGGCTACACCTTC. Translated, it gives CASSLKANGYTF.

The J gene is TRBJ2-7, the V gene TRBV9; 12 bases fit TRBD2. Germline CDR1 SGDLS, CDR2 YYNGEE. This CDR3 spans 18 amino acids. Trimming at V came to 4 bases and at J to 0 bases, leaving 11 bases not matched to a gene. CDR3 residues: CASSRGTSGHRSSYEQYF. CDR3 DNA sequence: TGTGCCAGCAGCCGTGGGACTAGCGGGCACCGGAGCTCCTACGAGCAGTACTTC. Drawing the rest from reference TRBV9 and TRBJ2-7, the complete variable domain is DSGVTQTPKHLITATGQRVTLRCSPRSGDLSVYWYQQSLDQGLQFLIQYYNGEERAKGNILERFSAQQFPDLHSELNLSSLELGDSALYFCASSRGTSGHRSSYEQYFGPGTRLTVT.

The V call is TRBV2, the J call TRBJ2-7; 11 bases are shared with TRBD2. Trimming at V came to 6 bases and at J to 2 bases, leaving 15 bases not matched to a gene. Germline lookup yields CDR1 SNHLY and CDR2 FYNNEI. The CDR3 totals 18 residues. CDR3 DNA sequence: TGTGCCAGCAGAACCGGGACTAGCGGAACTCTGGGGGCCTACGAGCAGTACTTC. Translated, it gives CASRTGTSGTLGAYEQYF. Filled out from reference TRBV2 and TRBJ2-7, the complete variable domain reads EPEVTQTPSHQVTQMGQEVILRCVPISNHLYFYWYRQILGQKVEFLVSFYNNEISEKSEIFDDQFSVERPDGSNFTLKIRSTKLEDSAMYFCASRTGTSGTLGAYEQYFGPGTRLTVT.

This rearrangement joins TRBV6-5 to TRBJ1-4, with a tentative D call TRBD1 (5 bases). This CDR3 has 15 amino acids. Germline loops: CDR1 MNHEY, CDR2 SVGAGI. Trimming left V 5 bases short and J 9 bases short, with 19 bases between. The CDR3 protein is CASSHAGTVMKKLFF. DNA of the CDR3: TGTGCCAGCAGTCACGCGGGGACCGTAATGAAAAAACTGTTTTTT.

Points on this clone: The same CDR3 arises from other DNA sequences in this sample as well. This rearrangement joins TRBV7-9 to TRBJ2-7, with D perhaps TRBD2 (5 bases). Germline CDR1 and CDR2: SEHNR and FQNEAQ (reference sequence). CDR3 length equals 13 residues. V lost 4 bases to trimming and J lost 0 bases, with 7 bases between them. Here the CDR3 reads CASSSRGSYEQYF. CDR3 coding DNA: TGTGCCAGCAGCTCTCGGGGCTCCTACGAGCAGTACTTC.